In its sample, the clone carrying this T cell receptor beta chain was seen many times. Its antigen is not known. Using its own MiXCR run on the 5' RACE reads, TCRdb lists one record per CDR3 protein. The sample consists of about 15,000 distinct CDR3 sequences, around 7.3% of them appearing once. The data derive from a study of spatial heterogeneity in lung cancer. This CDR3 has 14 residues. Germline V gene sequence: CDR1 MGHDK, CDR2 SYGVNS. Trimming stripped 4 bases from V and 10 bases from J, with 14 bases between. The sample's time point: sample taken at primary tumor resection. Regarding the study as a whole: How many expanded intratumoral alpha and beta TCRs were present tracked the tumor mutation count, which was a count of nonsynonymous mutations.

The source was lung tumor tissue, collected at surgery. The chain combines TRBV25-1 with TRBJ1-6, with no clear D. The clonotype was recovered from a male donor with early-stage non-small cell lung cancer. CDR3 bases: TGTGCCAGCAGTGGATGGACGGTCCCCTCACCCCTCCACTTT. Translated: CASSGWTVPSPLHF. The whole variable domain, remainder taken from reference TRBV25-1 and TRBJ1-6, is EADIYQTPRYLVIGTGKKITLECSQTMGHDKMYWYQQDPGMELHLIHYSYGVNSTEKGDLSSESTVSRIRTEHFPLTLESARPSHTSQYLCASSGWTVPSPLHFGNGTRLTVT.